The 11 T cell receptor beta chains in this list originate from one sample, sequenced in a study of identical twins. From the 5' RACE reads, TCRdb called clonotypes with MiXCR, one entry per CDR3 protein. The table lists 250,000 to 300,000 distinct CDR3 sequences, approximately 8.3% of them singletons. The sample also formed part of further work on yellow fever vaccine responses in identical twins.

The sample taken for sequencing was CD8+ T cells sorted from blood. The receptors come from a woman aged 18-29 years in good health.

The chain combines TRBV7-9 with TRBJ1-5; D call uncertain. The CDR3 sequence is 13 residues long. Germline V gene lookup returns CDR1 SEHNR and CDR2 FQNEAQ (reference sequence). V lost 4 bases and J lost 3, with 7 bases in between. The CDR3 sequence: CASSSSANQPQHF. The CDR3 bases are TGTGCCAGCAGCTCTTCGGCCAATCAGCCCCAGCATTTT.

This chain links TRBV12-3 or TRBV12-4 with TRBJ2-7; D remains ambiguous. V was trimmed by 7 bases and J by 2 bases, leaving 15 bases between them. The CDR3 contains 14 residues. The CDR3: CASTLSSITYEQYF. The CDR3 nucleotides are TGTGCCAGCACCTTATCCAGTATTACCTACGAGCAGTACTTC.

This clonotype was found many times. The CDR3 loop reads CASSLEGLENEQYF. DNA for the CDR3: TGTGCCAGCAGTTTAGAGGGACTAGAAAACGAGCAGTACTTC. The chain recombines TRBV12-3 or TRBV12-4 with TRBJ2-7; 8 bases map to TRBD2. Germline trimming cut 1 base from V and 5 bases from J; bases unmatched to any gene: 4. The CDR3 consists of 14 residues.

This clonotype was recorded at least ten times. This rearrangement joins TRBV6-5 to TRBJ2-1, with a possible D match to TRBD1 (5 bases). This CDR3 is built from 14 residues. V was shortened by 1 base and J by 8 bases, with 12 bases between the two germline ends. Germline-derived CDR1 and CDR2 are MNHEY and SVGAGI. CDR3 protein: CASSYFPAGHEQFF. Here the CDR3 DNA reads TGTGCCAGCAGTTACTTCCCAGCAGGGCATGAGCAGTTCTTC.

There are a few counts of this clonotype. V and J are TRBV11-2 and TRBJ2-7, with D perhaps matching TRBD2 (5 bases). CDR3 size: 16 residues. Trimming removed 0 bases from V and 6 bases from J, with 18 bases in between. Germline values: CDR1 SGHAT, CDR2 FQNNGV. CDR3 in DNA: TGTGCCAGCAGCTTAGATCCGGCGGGCGGTTTGGTCGAGCAGTACTTC. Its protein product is CASSLDPAGGLVEQYF.

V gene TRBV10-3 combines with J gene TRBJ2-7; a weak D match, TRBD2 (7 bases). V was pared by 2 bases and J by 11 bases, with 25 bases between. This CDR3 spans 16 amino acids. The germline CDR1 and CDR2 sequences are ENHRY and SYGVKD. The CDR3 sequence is CAISEIQGGGPEGEYF. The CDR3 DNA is TGTGCCATCAGTGAGATACAGGGCGGGGGTCCTGAGGGGGAGTACTTC.

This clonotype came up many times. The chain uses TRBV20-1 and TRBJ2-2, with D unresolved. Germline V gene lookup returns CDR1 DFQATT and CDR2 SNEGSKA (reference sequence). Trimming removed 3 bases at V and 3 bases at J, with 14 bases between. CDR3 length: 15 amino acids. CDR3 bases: TGCAGTGCTAGTGATGTCGGGCGTGACACCGGGGAGCTGTTTTTT. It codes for CSASDVGRDTGELFF.

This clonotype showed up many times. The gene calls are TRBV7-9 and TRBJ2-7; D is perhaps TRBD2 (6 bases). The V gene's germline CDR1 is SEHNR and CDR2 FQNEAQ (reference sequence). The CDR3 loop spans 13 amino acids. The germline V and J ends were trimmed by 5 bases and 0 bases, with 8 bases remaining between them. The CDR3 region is CASSQDYSYEQYF. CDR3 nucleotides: TGTGCCAGCAGCCAGGACTACTCCTACGAGCAGTACTTC.

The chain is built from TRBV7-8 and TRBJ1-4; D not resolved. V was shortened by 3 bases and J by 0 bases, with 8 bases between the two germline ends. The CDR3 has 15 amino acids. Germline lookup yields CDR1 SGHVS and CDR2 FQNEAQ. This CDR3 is CASSLWIATNEKLFF. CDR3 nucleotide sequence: TGTGCCAGCAGCTTGTGGATTGCAACTAATGAAAAACTGTTTTTT. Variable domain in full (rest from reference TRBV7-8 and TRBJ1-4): GAGVSQSPRYKVAKRGQDVALRCDPISGHVSLFWYQQALGQGPEFLTYFQNEAQLDKSGLPSDRFFAERPEGSVSTLKIQRTQQEDSAVYLCASSLWIATNEKLFFGSGTQLSVL.

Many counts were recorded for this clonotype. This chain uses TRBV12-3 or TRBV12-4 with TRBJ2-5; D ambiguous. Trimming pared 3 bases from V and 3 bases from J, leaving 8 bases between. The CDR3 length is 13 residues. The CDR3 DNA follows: TGTGCCAGCAGTTTTGCAGGTGAAGAGACCCAGTACTTC. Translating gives CASSFAGEETQYF.

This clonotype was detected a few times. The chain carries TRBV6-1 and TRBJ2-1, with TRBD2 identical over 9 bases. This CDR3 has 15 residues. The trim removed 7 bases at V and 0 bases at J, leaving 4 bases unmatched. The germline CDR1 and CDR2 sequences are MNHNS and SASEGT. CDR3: CASKRGESSYNEQFF. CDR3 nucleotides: TGTGCCAGCAAGCGGGGGGAGAGCTCCTACAATGAGCAGTTCTTC.